This is a list of T cell receptor beta chains from one sample in a study of CDR3 diversity in severe acne. MiXCR, run by TCRdb on the PCR reads, gives a single entry per CDR3 protein. The table has about 85,000 distinct CDR3 sequences, roughly 52% seen once. The sequencing input was blood. Every receptor here comes from a male donor in good health, serving as a control. The CDR3 runs from the conserved cysteine through the conserved F or W. D genes are given only for firm matches. Expanded clones get a size class; other rows say once, few or many, or leave the size out.

d_call: TRBD2; clone_size: NA; v_call: TRBV7-3; j_call: TRBJ2-5; cdr3_aa: CASSPGGAQETQYF; cdr3_nt: TGTGCCAGCAGCCCCGGGGGGGCCCAAGAGACCCAGTACTTC
d_call: NA; clone_size: NA; v_call: TRBV20-1; j_call: TRBJ1-3; cdr3_aa: CSARDQRLSGNTIYF; cdr3_nt: TGCAGTGCTAGAGATCAAAGGCTCTCCGGAAACACCATATATTTT
d_call: NA; clone_size: NA; v_call: TRBV9; j_call: TRBJ2-1; cdr3_aa: CASSVAPPLYNEQFF; cdr3_nt: TGTGCCAGCAGCGTAGCGCCCCCCCTCTACAATGAGCAGTTCTTC
d_call: NA; clone_size: NA; v_call: TRBV11-2; j_call: TRBJ1-2; cdr3_aa: CARYLSVVEGYTF; cdr3_nt: TGTGCTAGGTATCTCTCTGTAGTGGAAGGCTACACCTTC
d_call: TRBD2; clone_size: NA; v_call: TRBV5-1; j_call: TRBJ2-5; cdr3_aa: CASSKRTSGTEETQYF; cdr3_nt: TGCGCCAGCAGCAAACGGACTAGCGGGACTGAAGAGACCCAGTACTTC
d_call: TRBD2; clone_size: medium-sized; v_call: TRBV5-5; j_call: TRBJ2-3; cdr3_aa: CASSLGLAGGTDTQYF; cdr3_nt: TGTGCCAGCAGCTTGGGACTAGCGGGGGGCACAGATACGCAGTATTTT
d_call: NA; clone_size: few; v_call: TRBV6-5; j_call: TRBJ2-5; cdr3_aa: CASRRGGAMETQYF; cdr3_nt: TGTGCCAGCAGAAGGGGAGGAGCGATGGAGACCCAGTACTTC
d_call: NA; clone_size: many; v_call: TRBV4-1; j_call: TRBJ1-2; cdr3_aa: CASSQELGGGGYGYTF; cdr3_nt: TGCGCCAGCAGCCAAGAATTAGGGGGAGGGGGGTATGGCTACACCTTC
d_call: NA; clone_size: few; v_call: TRBV9; j_call: TRBJ1-6; cdr3_aa: CASSVGLSSYNSPLHF; cdr3_nt: TGTGCCAGCAGCGTAGGGTTGAGCTCCTATAATTCACCCCTCCACTTT
d_call: TRBD1; clone_size: many; v_call: TRBV25-1; j_call: TRBJ2-5; cdr3_aa: CASSEWAGGRETQYF; cdr3_nt: TGTGCCAGCAGTGAATGGGCAGGGGGCCGAGAGACCCAGTACTTC
d_call: NA; clone_size: many; v_call: TRBV14; j_call: TRBJ2-1; cdr3_aa: CASSQGTDNEQFF; cdr3_nt: TGTGCCAGCAGCCAAGGTACAGACAATGAGCAGTTCTTC
d_call: TRBD1; clone_size: many; v_call: TRBV10-3; j_call: TRBJ1-5; cdr3_aa: CAISDDRGSDQPQHF; cdr3_nt: TGTGCCATCAGTGATGACAGGGGGTCTGATCAGCCCCAGCATTTT
d_call: NA; clone_size: NA; v_call: TRBV6-5; j_call: TRBJ1-1; cdr3_aa: CASSYVLGGGNTEAFF; cdr3_nt: TGTGCCAGCAGTTACGTCCTCGGGGGCGGAAACACTGAAGCTTTCTTT
d_call: NA; clone_size: NA; v_call: TRBV25-1; j_call: TRBJ1-2; cdr3_aa: CASSLTPAGMGYTF; cdr3_nt: TGTGCCAGCAGTTTAACCCCGGCAGGGATGGGCTACACCTTC
d_call: NA; clone_size: few; v_call: TRBV7-7; j_call: TRBJ1-2; cdr3_aa: CASRADRSSTYGYTF; cdr3_nt: TGTGCTAGCAGAGCAGACAGAAGTTCTACCTATGGCTACACCTTC
d_call: TRBD2; clone_size: NA; v_call: TRBV5-5; j_call: TRBJ2-5; cdr3_aa: CASSSPRGLAGRETQYF; cdr3_nt: TGTGCCAGCAGCTCACCCCGCGGACTAGCGGGGCGAGAGACCCAGTACTTC
d_call: TRBD1; clone_size: NA; v_call: TRBV7-9; j_call: TRBJ2-2; cdr3_aa: CASSQTTGAGELFF; cdr3_nt: TGTGCTAGCAGCCAAACGACAGGGGCCGGGGAGCTGTTTTTT
d_call: NA; clone_size: NA; v_call: TRBV9; j_call: TRBJ1-1; cdr3_aa: CASSPRPSDTEAFF; cdr3_nt: TGTGCCAGCAGCCCACGGCCGTCTGACACTGAAGCTTTCTTT
d_call: NA; clone_size: NA; v_call: TRBV15; j_call: TRBJ2-1; cdr3_aa: CATSTKRTNEQFF; cdr3_nt: TGTGCCACCAGTACGAAAAGGACAAATGAGCAGTTCTTC
d_call: NA; clone_size: many; v_call: TRBV5-1; j_call: TRBJ2-1; cdr3_aa: CASSLRPGDYNEQFF; cdr3_nt: TGCGCCAGCAGCTTGAGGCCAGGGGATTACAATGAGCAGTTCTTC
d_call: NA; clone_size: many; v_call: TRBV11-1; j_call: TRBJ1-1; cdr3_aa: CASSPGIFMNTEAFF; cdr3_nt: TGTGCCAGCAGCCCCGGGATTTTCATGAACACTGAAGCTTTCTTT
d_call: NA; clone_size: NA; v_call: TRBV19; j_call: TRBJ2-7; cdr3_aa: CASTGRYVQRGYEQYF; cdr3_nt: TGTGCCAGTACGGGCAGATACGTGCAGAGGGGCTACGAGCAGTACTTC
d_call: NA; clone_size: NA; v_call: TRBV6-4; j_call: TRBJ2-2; cdr3_aa: CASSDTDRGLAGNTGELFF; cdr3_nt: TGTGCCAGCAGTGACACAGACAGGGGACTAGCAGGGAACACCGGGGAGCTGTTTTTT
d_call: TRBD2; clone_size: NA; v_call: TRBV10-1; j_call: TRBJ2-1; cdr3_aa: CASGDDNEQFF; cdr3_nt: TGCGCTAGCGGGGATGACAATGAGCAGTTCTTC
d_call: TRBD1; clone_size: NA; v_call: TRBV10-1; j_call: TRBJ1-2; cdr3_aa: CASSESSGGGTGGYTF; cdr3_nt: TGCGCCAGCAGTGAGTCGTCAGGGGGCGGCACCGGGGGCTACACCTTC
d_call: TRBD2; clone_size: many; v_call: TRBV24-1; j_call: TRBJ2-1; cdr3_aa: CATSDLQGGGYNEQFF; cdr3_nt: TGTGCCACCAGTGATTTGCAAGGCGGGGGCTACAATGAGCAGTTCTTC
d_call: NA; clone_size: NA; v_call: TRBV20-1; j_call: TRBJ2-7; cdr3_aa: CSARDARGTNEQYF; cdr3_nt: TGCAGTGCTAGAGATGCCAGGGGAACGAACGAGCAGTACTTC
d_call: NA; clone_size: few; v_call: TRBV20-1; j_call: TRBJ1-2; cdr3_aa: CSARDYGAGPSYGYTF; cdr3_nt: TGCAGTGCTAGAGATTATGGGGCGGGCCCATCTTATGGCTACACCTTC
d_call: TRBD2; clone_size: many; v_call: TRBV20-1; j_call: TRBJ2-1; cdr3_aa: CSARASSGGSSYNEQFF; cdr3_nt: TGCAGTGCTAGAGCGTCTAGCGGGGGGAGCTCCTACAATGAGCAGTTCTTC
d_call: NA; clone_size: medium-sized; v_call: TRBV5-1; j_call: TRBJ1-3; cdr3_aa: CASSLSGPGNTIYF; cdr3_nt: TGCGCCAGCAGCTTGTCAGGGCCCGGAAACACCATATATTTT
d_call: NA; clone_size: NA; v_call: TRBV29-1; j_call: TRBJ1-1; cdr3_aa: CSVVGFWYTEAFF; cdr3_nt: TGCAGCGTTGTGGGGTTTTGGTACACTGAAGCTTTCTTT
d_call: TRBD2; clone_size: medium-sized; v_call: TRBV5-1; j_call: TRBJ2-2; cdr3_aa: CASSLLVAGGNTGELFF; cdr3_nt: TGCGCCAGCAGCTTGTTGGTAGCGGGAGGGAACACCGGGGAGCTGTTTTTT
d_call: TRBD1; clone_size: NA; v_call: TRBV12-3/TRBV12-4; j_call: TRBJ2-7; cdr3_aa: CASRETGSFSQQYF; cdr3_nt: TGTGCCAGCAGGGAGACAGGGAGTTTTTCCCAGCAGTACTTC
d_call: NA; clone_size: NA; v_call: TRBV19; j_call: TRBJ2-7; cdr3_aa: CASSRKRTGSYEQYF; cdr3_nt: TGTGCCAGTAGTCGAAAACGGACGGGATCCTACGAGCAGTACTTC
d_call: NA; clone_size: NA; v_call: TRBV9; j_call: TRBJ2-7; cdr3_aa: CASSVDGRSYEQYF; cdr3_nt: TGTGCCAGCAGCGTAGACGGTCGCTCCTACGAGCAGTACTTC
d_call: TRBD2; clone_size: NA; v_call: TRBV7-9; j_call: TRBJ2-7; cdr3_aa: CASSSGKAGGSSYEQYF; cdr3_nt: TGTGCCAGCAGCAGTGGTAAAGCGGGAGGGAGCTCCTACGAGCAGTACTTC
d_call: NA; clone_size: NA; v_call: TRBV20-1; j_call: TRBJ2-3; cdr3_aa: CSASGLSVADTQYF; cdr3_nt: TGCAGTGCCAGTGGCCTCTCGGTGGCTGATACGCAGTATTTT
d_call: NA; clone_size: few; v_call: TRBV11-2; j_call: TRBJ1-2; cdr3_aa: CASSLVPSGGYTF; cdr3_nt: TGTGCCAGCAGCTTAGTACCTTCGGGTGGCTACACCTTC
d_call: TRBD1; clone_size: NA; v_call: TRBV6-5; j_call: TRBJ1-2; cdr3_aa: CASSYQGARGYTF; cdr3_nt: TGTGCCAGCAGTTACCAGGGGGCGCGTGGCTACACCTTC
d_call: NA; clone_size: NA; v_call: TRBV7-2; j_call: TRBJ2-6; cdr3_aa: CASSPGTGANVLTF; cdr3_nt: TGTGCCAGCAGCCCCGGGACAGGGGCCAACGTCCTGACTTTC
d_call: TRBD1; clone_size: few; v_call: TRBV28; j_call: TRBJ1-4; cdr3_aa: CASSLEGAANEKLFF; cdr3_nt: TGTGCCAGCAGTCTAGAGGGGGCCGCTAATGAAAAACTGTTTTTT
d_call: TRBD2; clone_size: NA; v_call: TRBV4-1; j_call: TRBJ2-7; cdr3_aa: CASSQDRETSFQDEQYF; cdr3_nt: TGCGCCAGCAGCCAAGACAGGGAGACTAGCTTCCAAGACGAGCAGTACTTC
d_call: NA; clone_size: NA; v_call: TRBV7-8; j_call: TRBJ1-5; cdr3_aa: CASSLAWGPGRPQHF; cdr3_nt: TGTGCCAGCAGCTTAGCCTGGGGCCCGGGACGGCCCCAGCATTTT
d_call: NA; clone_size: NA; v_call: TRBV20-1; j_call: TRBJ2-7; cdr3_aa: CSARRRSSYEQYF; cdr3_nt: TGCAGTGCTAGGCGACGGAGCTCCTACGAGCAGTACTTC
d_call: NA; clone_size: NA; v_call: TRBV19; j_call: TRBJ2-7; cdr3_aa: CASSRGGRGFEQYF; cdr3_nt: TGTGCCAGTAGTAGAGGGGGGAGGGGGTTCGAGCAGTACTTC
d_call: NA; clone_size: many; v_call: TRBV7-2; j_call: TRBJ1-5; cdr3_aa: CASSRGGSQPQHF; cdr3_nt: TGTGCCAGCAGCCGGGGGGGGTCTCAGCCCCAGCATTTT
d_call: NA; clone_size: few; v_call: TRBV5-4; j_call: TRBJ1-4; cdr3_aa: CASSGTEDEKLFF; cdr3_nt: TGTGCCAGCAGCGGAACGGAGGATGAAAAACTGTTTTTT
d_call: TRBD1; clone_size: few; v_call: TRBV12-3/TRBV12-4; j_call: TRBJ1-2; cdr3_aa: CASSAGTASGYTF; cdr3_nt: TGTGCCAGCAGTGCCGGGACAGCCAGCGGCTACACCTTC
d_call: TRBD1; clone_size: few; v_call: TRBV18; j_call: TRBJ2-2; cdr3_aa: CASSPKTGGSTGELFF; cdr3_nt: TGTGCCAGCTCACCCAAGACAGGGGGTAGCACCGGGGAGCTGTTTTTT
d_call: NA; clone_size: few; v_call: TRBV28; j_call: TRBJ1-5; cdr3_aa: CASSQRTRQPQHF; cdr3_nt: TGTGCCAGCAGCCAAAGGACCCGACAGCCCCAGCATTTT
d_call: TRBD2; clone_size: few; v_call: TRBV7-9; j_call: TRBJ2-2; cdr3_aa: CASSLAGDLTGELFF; cdr3_nt: TGTGCCAGCAGCCTTGCGGGGGATCTTACCGGGGAGCTGTTTTTT
d_call: TRBD1; clone_size: NA; v_call: TRBV24-1; j_call: TRBJ1-4; cdr3_aa: CASLDRENEKLFF; cdr3_nt: TGTGCCTCGTTGGACAGGGAAAACGAAAAACTGTTTTTT
d_call: TRBD1; clone_size: NA; v_call: TRBV24-1; j_call: TRBJ2-3; cdr3_aa: CATSYGTGGHGDTQYF; cdr3_nt: TGTGCCACCAGTTACGGCACAGGGGGACATGGAGATACGCAGTATTTT
d_call: NA; clone_size: few; v_call: TRBV11-3; j_call: TRBJ2-5; cdr3_aa: CASRAKETQYF; cdr3_nt: TGTGCCAGCAGGGCAAAAGAGACCCAGTACTTC
d_call: NA; clone_size: NA; v_call: TRBV7-9; j_call: TRBJ2-7; cdr3_aa: CASGTLLGYEQYF; cdr3_nt: TGTGCCAGCGGGACACTCCTCGGGTACGAGCAGTACTTC
d_call: TRBD1; clone_size: NA; v_call: TRBV7-9; j_call: TRBJ1-2; cdr3_aa: CASSSGQRTYGYTF; cdr3_nt: TGTGCCAGCAGCTCGGGACAGAGAACCTATGGCTACACCTTC
d_call: NA; clone_size: few; v_call: TRBV2; j_call: TRBJ1-2; cdr3_aa: CASSEIFTASLGYTF; cdr3_nt: TGTGCCAGCAGTGAAATCTTCACGGCTTCGTTGGGCTACACCTTC